This T cell receptor beta chain was profiled in a study of shared clonotypes between healthy human individuals. The protocol was immunoSEQ multiplex PCR, while the TCRdb copy is restricted to in-frame clones and leaves out a portion. This sample has roughly 2.5 million clones, with approximately 90% found just once. The CDR3 length is 15 residues. Trimming cost V 5 bases and J 0 bases, with 14 bases left between them. Germline values: CDR1 MNHEY, CDR2 SVGAGI. This receptor was identified in a man between 18 and 35 years old in good health. The sample taken for sequencing was naive CD4+ T cells sorted from blood. Subset described: CD45RA+ positively selected. V usage is TRBV6-5 and J usage is TRBJ2-7, with no clear D. CDR3 sequence reads: CASSLYPLASYEQYF. The DNA of the CDR3 is TGTGCCAGCAGTCTTTATCCACTGGCCTCCTACGAGCAGTACTTC.